The subject of this entry is one T cell receptor (beta chain). Antigen unknown. Sequencing used immunoSEQ multiplex PCR; TCRdb keeps in-frame clones, though not all of them. The sample contains under 150,000 clones, 75% to 90% of which appear only once. Some second doses came at about 4 weeks and others at about 12 weeks; these were pooled. The data are from a study of T cell responses to AZD1222 COVID-19 vaccine. This CDR3 has 13 amino acids. V was clipped by 4 bases and J by 7 bases; unmatched bases: 4. The germline gives CDR1 SNHLY, CDR2 FYNNEI. Study results and caveats: At baseline, just a handful of AZD1222 recipients tested seropositive. The donor group comprised mostly white British people and more females; the analysis possibly underestimated clonal diversity. Breadth and depth of Spike-specific TCRs rose after two AZD1222 doses.

V and J are TRBV2 and TRBJ1-1; TRBD1 matches at 9 bases. The receptor's source is an adult who received the AZD1222 COVID-19 vaccine. The specimen comprised peripheral blood, sampled 28 days after the second AZD1222 dose. CDR3 sequence reads: CASSADRGIEAFF. The CDR3 DNA reads as TGTGCCAGCAGTGCGGACAGGGGAATTGAAGCTTTCTTT.